One sample yielded the 10 T cell receptor beta chains listed below, sequenced in a study of cytomegalovirus exposure and HLA in healthy donors (dated 2017 in TCRdb). The receptor library was made with the immunoSEQ multiplex PCR assay. The multiplex PCR relied on a mix of 60 forward primers for TCR Vbeta segments and 13 reverse primers for TCR Jbeta segments. TCRdb carries this immuneACCESS record with in-frame sequences only. Its versions omit some clonotypes, under half of them owing to an unresolved V gene in the studies checked, with the rest unexplained. Per the sample table, the count is some 80,000 clones. The ten largest clones represent approximately 13% of the sample. Sequences were obtained from PBMCs. The receptors stem from a man aged 45-65 years in good health and CMV-seropositive.

The CDR3: CASRGPNTEAFF. CDR3 coding DNA: TGTGCCAGCAGGGGGCCGAACACTGAAGCTTTCTTT. V gene TRBV6-4 combines with J gene TRBJ1-1; the D gene is possibly TRBD1 (5 bases). Trimming took off 6 bases at V and 1 base at J, with 6 bases between the two ends. The CDR3 covers 12 residues. Germline lookup yields CDR1 MRHNA and CDR2 SNTAGT.

The chain is built from TRBV7-2 and TRBJ2-1; 9 nucleotides align to TRBD2. Germline trimming cut 5 bases from V and 7 bases from J; bases unmatched to any gene: 9. Per germline, CDR1 SGHTA and CDR2 FQGNSA. The CDR3 consists of 15 residues. CDR3 residues: CASSPQRGVGNEQFF. Here the CDR3 DNA reads TGTGCCAGCAGCCCCCAGCGGGGGGTAGGGAATGAGCAGTTCTTC.

The chain employs TRBV4-2 and TRBJ2-2; TRBD1 matches at 8 bases. Germline CDR1 and CDR2: LGHNA and YNFKEQ. The CDR3 runs to 16 residues. Trimming at V came to 1 base and at J to 5 bases, leaving 6 bases not matched to a gene. The CDR3 spells CASSQVGRGRTGELFF. The CDR3 nucleotides are TGTGCCAGCAGCCAAGTTGGCAGGGGGCGGACCGGGGAGCTGTTTTTT.

The genes are TRBV6-1 and TRBJ2-7; tentative D call: TRBD1 (5 bases). The CDR3 is made up of 15 amino acids. V lost 1 base to trimming and J lost 2 bases, with 12 bases between them. Germline V CDR1 and CDR2: MNHNS, SASEGT. The CDR3 protein is CASSEGPGQTYEQYV. The CDR3 DNA reads as TGTGCCAGCAGTGAAGGACCAGGGCAAACCTACGAGCAGTACGTC.

This rearrangement joins TRBV6-1 to TRBJ1-1, with D unclear. Trimming took off 7 bases at V and 4 bases at J, with 7 bases between the two ends. CDR1 is MNHNS, CDR2 SASEGT, per germline. This CDR3 region has 11 residues. The CDR3 bases are TGTGCCAGCAAGGAGGGCACTGAAGCTTTCTTT. It specifies CASKEGTEAFF.

The chain couples TRBV28 to TRBJ2-3; perhaps TRBD2 as D (6 bases). Germline V gene lookup returns CDR1 MDHEN and CDR2 SYDVKM. Trimming left V 3 bases short and J 5 bases short, with 18 bases between. This CDR3 region has 16 residues. The CDR3 region is CASSFPAGGRIDTQYF. The CDR3, as DNA: TGTGCCAGCAGTTTCCCAGCAGGTGGGAGGATAGATACGCAGTATTTT.

The chain employs TRBV12-5 and TRBJ1-5; 7 bases are a match to TRBD1. CDR1 LGHNT and CDR2 FRNRAP come from the germline V gene. J gave up 2 bases and V 7 bases, and 8 bases lay outside the gene matches. This CDR3 is built from 15 residues. The CDR3, as DNA: TGTGCTAGTGCCTCTGACAGGGCTGGCAATCAGCCCCAGCATTTT. Translated: CASASDRAGNQPQHF.

The CDR3 DNA sequence: TGTGCCAGCGCCGATATAAGGGGATTGACAGGGGGCGCGGAAAAACTGTTTTTT. Its protein product is CASADIRGLTGGAEKLFF. V usage is TRBV28 and J usage is TRBJ1-4, with 10 bases fitting TRBD1. The length of the CDR3 is 18 residues. CDR1 MDHEN and CDR2 SYDVKM come from the germline V gene. Trimming cost V 8 bases and J 8 bases; bases outside gene matches: 20.

The V call is TRBV11-1, the J call TRBJ2-1; 7 bases line up with TRBD1. V was clipped by 1 base and J by 6 bases; unmatched bases: 0. CDR1 is SGHAT and CDR2 is FQDESV in the germline V gene (reference sequence). This CDR3 comprises 13 residues. CDR3 in amino acids: CASSLGQGNEQFF. The CDR3, as DNA: TGTGCCAGCAGCTTAGGACAGGGCAATGAGCAGTTCTTC.

This chain joins TRBV7-9 and TRBJ1-2; possible D gene TRBD1, 6 bases. The V and J ends lost 2 bases and 0 bases respectively, with 7 bases between them. Germline CDR1 SEHNR, CDR2 FQNEAQ (reference sequence). The length of the CDR3 is 14 residues. The CDR3 region is CASSLTGPNYGYTF. CDR3 in DNA: TGTGCCAGCAGCTTAACAGGGCCTAACTATGGCTACACCTTC.